This T cell receptor beta chain was obtained from a study of long-term antiretroviral therapy in people with HIV (dated by TCRdb to 2022 to 2024). Looking at the study overall: The earliest samples were collected about a decade before the 2015 WHO recommendation for immediate ART, when ART was typically delayed until CD4 counts fell. From 30 adults with confirmed HIV infection, the cohort provided 192 cryopreserved PBMC samples, gathered serially across a mean of approximately six years (range 1-12). No cross-contamination during QIAcube processing turned up in test extractions that ran a monoclonal T-cell line alongside around 32 polyclonal samples. A retrospective serial study tested whether ART initiation and durable HIV suppression were associated with changes in peripheral blood TRB repertoire composition and diversity. Among the 30 to 35 participants with HIV, approximately 10 were female. Study-level results and caveats: HIV repertoires had narrower CDR3 length ranges than controls, and the network structure suggested an antigen-experienced repertoire that shifted only slightly toward naive after ART. ART initiation was associated with a significant increase in TRB diversity, but diversity stayed significantly below transplant donor controls even after long-term ART. Because cell numbers in pre-ART samples were limited, unsorted PBMC were profiled instead of sorted CD4+ and CD8+ T cells. The samples were dated from about 2004 to 2018, and the ART regimens that were used may be less effective than current ART regimens. Limited PBMC availability meant only the TCR beta chain was sequenced, without alpha chain pairing. Inferences about post-ART repertoire changes are limited because no data were available on ART adherence, viral resistance or therapy changes. At every time point, the repertoire was dominated by expanded TRB clones first identified before ART initiation, although this dominance fluctuated and, in many PLHIV, declined after ART.

Turning to this clone: Its target antigen remains unknown. Base qualities are not provided; no much larger clone lies one nucleotide away.

Inclusion was restricted to participants for whom at least one PBMC sample before ART initiation and at least two post-ART samples were available. Treatment was received in the United States of America by all participants with HIV. Before DNA extraction, cryopreserved samples of about 1-11 million PBMC were thawed and then washed. At the time of the earliest PBMC sample, participants with HIV were aged between roughly 20 and 54 years. Each participant contributed PBMC samples from 1-4 timepoints before ART initiation and 2-8 timepoints after ART initiation, with a median of 7 samples. Serial HIV viral load, CD4+ T-cell count, ART history and demographic data were obtained for every participant. A Qiagen kit on a QIAcube was used to extract genomic DNA from unsorted PBMC, with samples processed in batches of 12. Sequencing of the TRB variable region was done with the immunoSEQ hsTCRB v3.0 assay at survey level resolution. TRB sequencing targeted a depth of about 35,000-50,000 T-cell genomes per sample. An Illumina MiSeq with a v3 150-cycle kit was used to sequence the pooled TRB libraries. As for the authors' bioinformatics: Repertoire analysis ran in R within a reproducible Nextflow workflow covering QC, data transformation and analysis. Custom analyses were implemented in LymphoSeq2, an R package for AIRR-Seq data exploration. After excluding a few samples that yielded fewer than 5000 total TRB sequences, 150 to 200 HIV repertoires remained for analysis. Among the 170 to 200 HIV repertoires that were kept, some 60 were collected before ART initiation and roughly 130 were collected after ART initiation. Repertoires were downsampled to 5000 TRB nucleotide sequences, with summary statistics averaged over 100 downsampling iterations. The analysis kept only TRB sequences whose CDR3 regions were at least seven amino acids long. Diversity was measured with a Shannon entropy-derived clonality score and the Gini coefficient. Repertoire networks linked the top 5000 CDR3 amino acid sequences whenever two sequences differed by an edit distance of one. Antigen specificity groups and MHC restriction were predicted for TRB CDR3 amino acid sequences with GLIPH2. To flag known associations with CMV, EBV, HIV or tissue antigens, CDR3 amino acid sequences were compared against VDJdb and McPAS-TCR. Pre-ART, post-ART and control groups were compared with Wilcoxon signed-rank tests and Holm-Bonferroni correction. TCRdb took this table from immuneACCESS and kept in-frame rearrangements with V and J called. Such tables lack part of the clones; where checked against another copy, unresolved V genes explain under half of the gap, and the rest is unexplained. Clone size and V and J calls were adopted from that table, with D and trimming inferred from the DNA. The sample table lists about 50,000 clones, approximately 79% of them with a count of one. Roughly 3% of the sample is held by the ten biggest clonotypes.

V loses 0 bases, J loses 2 bases, and the germline ends lie 8 bases apart. The CDR3 has 14 amino acids, counting the end cysteine and phenylalanine. Only the CDR3 DNA is retained, 42 bases long and in frame from the first base. From the germline V gene, CDR1 is LGHNA and CDR2 is YSLEER. The sequenced sample was unsorted PBMCs, obtained 0.8 years after starting antiretroviral therapy. The sequence came from a woman younger than 30 with HIV. The rearranged segments are TRBV4-3 and TRBJ2-7; the D segment cannot be called with confidence. The bases are TGCGCCAGCAGCCAAGAAAACGTCCCCTACGAGCAGTACTTC. Its protein product is CASSQENVPYEQYF.